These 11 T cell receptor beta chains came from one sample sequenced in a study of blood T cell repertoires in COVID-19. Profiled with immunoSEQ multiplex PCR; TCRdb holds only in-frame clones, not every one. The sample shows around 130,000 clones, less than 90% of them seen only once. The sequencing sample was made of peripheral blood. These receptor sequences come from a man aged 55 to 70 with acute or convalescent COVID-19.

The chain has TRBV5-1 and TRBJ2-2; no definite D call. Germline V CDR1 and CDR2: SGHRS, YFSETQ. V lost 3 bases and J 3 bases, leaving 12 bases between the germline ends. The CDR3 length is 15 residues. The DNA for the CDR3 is TGCGCCAGCAGCTCCGAACAGACGTACACCGGGGAGCTGTTTTTT. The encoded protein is CASSSEQTYTGELFF.

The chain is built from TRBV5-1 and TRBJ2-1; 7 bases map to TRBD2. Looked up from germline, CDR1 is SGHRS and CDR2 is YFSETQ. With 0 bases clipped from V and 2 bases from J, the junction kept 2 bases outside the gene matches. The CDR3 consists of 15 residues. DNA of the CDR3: TGCGCCAGCAGCTTGGGTCTAGCGGCCTACAATGAGCAGTTCTTC. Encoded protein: CASSLGLAAYNEQFF.

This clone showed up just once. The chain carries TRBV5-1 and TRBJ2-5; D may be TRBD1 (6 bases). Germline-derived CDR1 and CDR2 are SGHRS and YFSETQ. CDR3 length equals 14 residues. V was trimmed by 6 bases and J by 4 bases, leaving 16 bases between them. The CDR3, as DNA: TGCGCCAGCACCAATCCTCTAGGGGGAGAGACCCAGTACTTC. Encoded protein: CASTNPLGGETQYF.

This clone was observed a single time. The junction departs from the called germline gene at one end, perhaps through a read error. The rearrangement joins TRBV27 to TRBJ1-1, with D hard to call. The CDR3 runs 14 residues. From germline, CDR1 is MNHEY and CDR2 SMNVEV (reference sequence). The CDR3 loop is CASSFTGDLTQAFF. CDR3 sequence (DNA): TGTGCCAGCAGTTTCACCGGGGATCTCACTCAAGCTTTCTTT.

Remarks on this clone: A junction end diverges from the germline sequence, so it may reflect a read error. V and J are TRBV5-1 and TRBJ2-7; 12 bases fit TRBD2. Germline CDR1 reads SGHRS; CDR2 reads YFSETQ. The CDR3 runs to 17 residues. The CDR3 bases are TGCGCCAGCAGCTTGGAGCCTAGCGGGAGGGCGTCCTGCGAGCAGTACTTC. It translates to CASSLEPSGRASCEQYF.

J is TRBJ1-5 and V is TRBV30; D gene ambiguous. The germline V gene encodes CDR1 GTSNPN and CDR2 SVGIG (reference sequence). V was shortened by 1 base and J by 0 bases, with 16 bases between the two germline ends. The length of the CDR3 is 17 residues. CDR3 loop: CAWSAPSKHNSNQPQHF. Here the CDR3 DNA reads TGTGCCTGGAGTGCACCGTCGAAACACAATAGCAATCAGCCCCAGCATTTT.

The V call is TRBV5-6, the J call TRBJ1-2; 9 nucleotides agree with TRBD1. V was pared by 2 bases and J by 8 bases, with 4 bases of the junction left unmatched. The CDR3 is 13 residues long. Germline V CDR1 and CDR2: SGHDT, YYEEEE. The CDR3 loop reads CASSLQGAGGYTF. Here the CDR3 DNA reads TGTGCCAGCAGCTTACAGGGGGCAGGGGGCTACACCTTC.

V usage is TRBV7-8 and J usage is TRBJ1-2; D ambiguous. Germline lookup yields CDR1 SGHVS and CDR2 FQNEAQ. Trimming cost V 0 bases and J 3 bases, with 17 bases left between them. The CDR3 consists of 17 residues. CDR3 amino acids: CASSLAFGGPLDYGYTF. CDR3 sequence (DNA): TGTGCCAGCAGCTTAGCTTTTGGAGGTCCTCTCGACTATGGCTACACCTTC.

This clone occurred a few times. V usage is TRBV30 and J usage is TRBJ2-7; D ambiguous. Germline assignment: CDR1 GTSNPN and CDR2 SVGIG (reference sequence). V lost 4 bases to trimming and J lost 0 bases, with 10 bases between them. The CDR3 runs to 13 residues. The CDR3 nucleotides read TGTGCCTGGACCTCTACAGTCTCCTACGAGCAGTACTTC. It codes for CAWTSTVSYEQYF.

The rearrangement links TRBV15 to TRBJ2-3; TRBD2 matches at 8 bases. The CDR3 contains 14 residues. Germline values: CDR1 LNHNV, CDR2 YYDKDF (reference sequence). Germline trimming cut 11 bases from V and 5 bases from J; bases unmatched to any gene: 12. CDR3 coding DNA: TGTGCCGCCGATAGCGGGGTCGTTGGAGATACGCAGTATTTT. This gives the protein CAADSGVVGDTQYF.

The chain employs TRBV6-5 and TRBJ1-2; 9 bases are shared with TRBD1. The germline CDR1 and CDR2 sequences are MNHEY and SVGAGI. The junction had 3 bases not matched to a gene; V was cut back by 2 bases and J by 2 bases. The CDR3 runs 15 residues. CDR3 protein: CASSYAGTGNYGYTF. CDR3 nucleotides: TGTGCCAGCAGTTACGCCGGGACAGGGAACTATGGCTACACCTTC.